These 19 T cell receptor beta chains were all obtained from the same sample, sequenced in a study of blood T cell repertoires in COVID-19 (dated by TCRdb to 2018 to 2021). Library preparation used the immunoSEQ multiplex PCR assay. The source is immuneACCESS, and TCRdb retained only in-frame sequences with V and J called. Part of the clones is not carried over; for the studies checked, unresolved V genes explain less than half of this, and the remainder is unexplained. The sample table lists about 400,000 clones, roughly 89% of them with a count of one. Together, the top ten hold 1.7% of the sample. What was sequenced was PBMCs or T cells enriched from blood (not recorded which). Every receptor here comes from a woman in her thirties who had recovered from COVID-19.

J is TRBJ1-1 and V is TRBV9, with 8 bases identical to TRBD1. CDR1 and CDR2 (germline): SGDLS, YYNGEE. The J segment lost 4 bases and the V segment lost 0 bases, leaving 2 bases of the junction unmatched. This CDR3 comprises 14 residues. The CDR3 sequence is CASSVETGGTEAFF. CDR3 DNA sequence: TGTGCCAGCAGCGTAGAAACAGGGGGCACTGAAGCTTTCTTT.

The CDR3, as DNA: TGCGCCAGCAGCCTTAGCGGCAATACCCAGGATGAGCAGTTCTTC. Translated, it gives CASSLSGNTQDEQFF. V is TRBV5-1 and J is TRBJ2-1; the D gene is possibly TRBD2 (6 bases). The CDR3 length is 15 residues. Germline V gene sequence: CDR1 SGHRS, CDR2 YFSETQ. V shed 4 bases and J shed 8 bases, with 19 bases lying between them.

CDR3 protein: CASSELTVLNEQFF. In nucleotides, the CDR3 is TGTGCCAGCAGTGAACTAACGGTACTAAATGAGCAGTTCTTC. The rearrangement joins TRBV6-1 to TRBJ2-1; D gene uncertain. The CDR3 is 14 residues long. Germline V CDR1 and CDR2: MNHNS, SASEGT. Trimming cost V 2 bases and J 7 bases, with 12 bases left between them.

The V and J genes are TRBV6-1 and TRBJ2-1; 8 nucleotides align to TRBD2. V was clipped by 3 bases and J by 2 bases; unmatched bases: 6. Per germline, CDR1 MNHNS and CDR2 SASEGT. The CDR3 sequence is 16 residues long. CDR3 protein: CASSDRLANTYNEQFF. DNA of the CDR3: TGTGCCAGCAGTGACCGACTAGCGAACACCTACAATGAGCAGTTCTTC.

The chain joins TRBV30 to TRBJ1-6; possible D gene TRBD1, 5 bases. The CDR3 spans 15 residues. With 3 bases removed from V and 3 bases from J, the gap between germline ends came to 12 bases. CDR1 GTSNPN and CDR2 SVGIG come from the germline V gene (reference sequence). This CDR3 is CAWRATESYNSPLHF. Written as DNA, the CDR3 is TGTGCCTGGAGAGCGACAGAAAGCTATAATTCACCCCTCCACTTT. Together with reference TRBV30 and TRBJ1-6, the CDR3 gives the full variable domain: SQTIHQWPATLVQPVGSPLSLECTVEGTSNPNLYWYRQAAGRGLQLLFYSVGIGQISSEVPQNLSASRPQDRQFILSSKKLLLSDSGFYLCAWRATESYNSPLHFGNGTRLTVT.

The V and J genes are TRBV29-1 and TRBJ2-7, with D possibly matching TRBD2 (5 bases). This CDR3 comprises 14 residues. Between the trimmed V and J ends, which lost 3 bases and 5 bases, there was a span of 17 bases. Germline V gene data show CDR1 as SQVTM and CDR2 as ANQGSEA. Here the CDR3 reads CSVDRPGGSDEQYF. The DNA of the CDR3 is TGCAGCGTTGATCGGCCAGGAGGTAGTGACGAGCAGTACTTC.

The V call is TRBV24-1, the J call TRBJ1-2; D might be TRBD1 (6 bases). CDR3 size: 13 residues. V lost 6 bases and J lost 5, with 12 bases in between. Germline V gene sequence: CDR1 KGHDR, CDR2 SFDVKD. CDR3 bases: TGTGCCACCAGTCCGGGGGGCGCTTATGGCTACACCTTC. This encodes CATSPGGAYGYTF.

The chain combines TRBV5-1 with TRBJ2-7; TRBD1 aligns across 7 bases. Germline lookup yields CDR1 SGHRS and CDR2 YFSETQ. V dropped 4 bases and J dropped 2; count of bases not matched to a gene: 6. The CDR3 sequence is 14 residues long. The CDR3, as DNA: TGCGCCAGCAGCACTACAGGGGATACCTACGAGCAGTACTTC. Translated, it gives CASSTTGDTYEQYF.

The CDR3 DNA reads as TGTGCCAGCAGTTCCCATAAGGCAGGGTGGTTAAATTCACCCCTCCACTTT. Translation: CASSSHKAGWLNSPLHF. V and J are TRBV2 and TRBJ1-6; tentative D call: TRBD1 (5 bases). CDR1 and CDR2 (germline): SNHLY, FYNNEI. Trimming cost V 5 bases and J 7 bases, with 21 bases left between them. The CDR3 loop spans 17 amino acids.

The CDR3 is CAIPLVPGVGGYTF. The CDR3 DNA reads as TGTGCCATCCCCTTAGTCCCGGGGGTGGGCGGCTACACCTTC. The rearrangement joins TRBV11-2 to TRBJ1-2; possible D gene TRBD1, 5 bases. Trimming stripped 10 bases from V and 8 bases from J, with 23 bases between. The CDR3 sequence is 14 residues long. Germline V gene sequence: CDR1 SGHAT, CDR2 FQNNGV.

As DNA, the CDR3 is TGTGCCAGCAGCCAAGATTACGGCGGAGATTCACCCCTCCACTTT. Translation: CASSQDYGGDSPLHF. V and J are TRBV3-1 (or the pseudogene TRBV3-2) and TRBJ1-6; D is unclear. This CDR3 contains 15 residues. Germline CDR1 and CDR2: LGHDT and YNNKEL (reference sequence). Trimming took off 0 bases at V and 8 bases at J, with 11 bases between the two ends.

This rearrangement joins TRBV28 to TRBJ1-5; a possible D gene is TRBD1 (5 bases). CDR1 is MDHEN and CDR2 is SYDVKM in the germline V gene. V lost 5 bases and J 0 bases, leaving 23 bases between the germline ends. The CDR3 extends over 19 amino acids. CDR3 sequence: CASSIPLPRRGYSNQPQHF. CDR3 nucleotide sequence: TGTGCCAGCAGTATTCCTCTCCCACGAAGGGGCTATAGCAATCAGCCCCAGCATTTT.

The CDR3 coding sequence is TGTGCCAGCAGCTCCGCGGGACAGGCGGCGTACCACTCAACCTACGAGCAGTACTTC. Its translation is CASSSAGQAAYHSTYEQYF. This chain joins TRBV7-9 and TRBJ2-7, with 8 positions matching TRBD1. Germline V CDR1 and CDR2: SEHNR, FQNEAQ (reference sequence). The CDR3 runs 19 residues. V was pared by 4 bases and J by 2 bases, with 19 bases of the junction left unmatched.

Written as DNA, the CDR3 is TGCGCCAGCAGTGGAGGACAGCGGGGAGAGACCCAGTACTTC. Protein sequence: CASSGGQRGETQYF. The V gene is TRBV5-1, the J gene TRBJ2-5, with TRBD2 as a possible D gene (7 bases). CDR3 length: 14 residues. The germline CDR1 and CDR2 sequences are SGHRS and YFSETQ. Deletions cut 5 bases from V and 4 bases from J, with 15 bases between.

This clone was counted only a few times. This CDR3 is CASSQDTDSTEAFF. In nucleotides, the CDR3 is TGTGCCAGCAGCCAGGATACAGATTCCACTGAAGCTTTCTTT. V gene TRBV4-2 combines with J gene TRBJ1-1, with D hard to call. Trimming cost V 3 bases and J 4 bases, with 12 bases left between them. Germline assignment: CDR1 LGHNA and CDR2 YNFKEQ. The CDR3 is 14 residues long.

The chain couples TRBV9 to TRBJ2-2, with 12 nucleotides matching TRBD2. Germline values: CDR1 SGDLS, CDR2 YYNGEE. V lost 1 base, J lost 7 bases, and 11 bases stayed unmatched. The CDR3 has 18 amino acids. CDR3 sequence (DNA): TGTGCCAGCAGCGTATCGTGGCTAGCGGGGGGGCAGCGCGGGGAGCTGTTTTTT. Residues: CASSVSWLAGGQRGELFF. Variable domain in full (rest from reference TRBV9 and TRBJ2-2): DSGVTQTPKHLITATGQRVTLRCSPRSGDLSVYWYQQSLDQGLQFLIQYYNGEERAKGNILERFSAQQFPDLHSELNLSSLELGDSALYFCASSVSWLAGGQRGELFFGEGSRLTVL.

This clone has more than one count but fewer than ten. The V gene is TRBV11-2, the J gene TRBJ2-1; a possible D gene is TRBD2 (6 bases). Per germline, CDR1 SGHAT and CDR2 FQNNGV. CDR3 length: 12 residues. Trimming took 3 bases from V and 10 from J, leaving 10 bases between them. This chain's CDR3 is CASSFSSVEQFF. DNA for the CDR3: TGTGCCAGCAGCTTCTCTAGCGTAGAGCAGTTCTTC.

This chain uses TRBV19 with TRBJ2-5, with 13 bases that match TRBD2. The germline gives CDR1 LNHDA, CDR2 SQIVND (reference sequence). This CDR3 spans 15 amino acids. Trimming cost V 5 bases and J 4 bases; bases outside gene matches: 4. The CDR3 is CASSFRLAGGETQYF. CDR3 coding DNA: TGTGCCAGTAGTTTCCGACTAGCGGGAGGAGAGACCCAGTACTTC.

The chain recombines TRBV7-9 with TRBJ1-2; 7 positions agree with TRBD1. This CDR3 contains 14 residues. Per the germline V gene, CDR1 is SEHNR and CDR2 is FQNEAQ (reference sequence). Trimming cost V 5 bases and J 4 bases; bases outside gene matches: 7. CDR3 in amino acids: CASSVDRVGYGYTF. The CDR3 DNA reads TGTGCCAGCAGCGTTGACAGGGTTGGCTATGGCTACACCTTC.